Shown below are 32 T cell receptor beta chains from a single sample sequenced in a study of shared clonotypes between healthy human individuals. Here immunoSEQ multiplex PCR was the method, and the copy in TCRdb shows in-frame clones only, minus some. The sample yields 850,000 to 1,200,000 clones, around 74% seen once. The sample was memory CD4+ T cells sorted from blood. The subset was: CD45RA-negative fraction. The receptors derive from a young man in good health.

The sample holds a few counts of this clone. The chain joins TRBV5-1 to TRBJ2-3; possible D gene TRBD2, 8 bases. The CDR3 is made up of 16 amino acids. The V gene lost 7 bases and the J gene lost 6 bases, with 24 bases spanning the gap. Germline V gene lookup returns CDR1 SGHRS and CDR2 YFSETQ. The CDR3 is CASYQGGLDPSDTQYF. Written as DNA, the CDR3 is TGCGCCAGCTACCAGGGGGGACTAGACCCCTCGGATACGCAGTATTTT.

This clone has more than one count but fewer than ten. V usage is TRBV5-4 and J usage is TRBJ1-1; 10 nucleotides align to TRBD1. The CDR3 loop spans 17 amino acids. Trimming cost V 0 bases and J 0 bases; bases outside gene matches: 5. Germline V gene lookup returns CDR1 SGHNT and CDR2 YYREEE (reference sequence). As DNA, the CDR3 is TGTGCCAGCAGCTTGGGGGGACAGGGGCCTTTGAACACTGAAGCTTTCTTT. Protein: CASSLGGQGPLNTEAFF. The variable domain in full, with the rest retrieved from reference TRBV5-4 and TRBJ1-1, is ETGVTQSPTHLIKTRGQQVTLRCSSQSGHNTVSWYQQALGQGPQFIFQYYREEENGRGNFPPRFSGLQFPNYSSELNVNALELDDSALYLCASSLGGQGPLNTEAFFGQGTRLTVV.

The V call is TRBV6-6, the J call TRBJ2-2, with TRBD1 matching 7 bases. This CDR3 has 15 amino acids. The germline CDR1 and CDR2 sequences are MNHNY and SVGAGI (reference sequence). The V gene end was trimmed by 6 bases and the J gene end by 2 bases; junction bases not matched to a gene: 6. The CDR3 DNA sequence: TGTGCCAGCAGACGACAGGGAATTAACACCGGGGAGCTGTTTTTT. Amino acid sequence: CASRRQGINTGELFF.

The genes are TRBV6-6 and TRBJ1-6, with D uncertain. Trimming removed 5 bases at V and 7 bases at J, with 6 bases between. CDR3 length: 12 amino acids. In germline, CDR1 is MNHNY, CDR2 SVGAGI (reference sequence). CDR3 DNA sequence: TGTGCCAGCAGTGGCGCCAATTCACCCCTCCACTTT. Protein sequence: CASSGANSPLHF.

In its sample, this clone was seen once. The chain has TRBV11-3 and TRBJ2-1, with D tentatively TRBD1 or TRBD2 (5 bases each). Germline lookup yields CDR1 SGHNT and CDR2 YENEEA. Trimming took 5 bases from V and 7 from J, leaving 21 bases between them. The CDR3 sequence is 16 residues long. The CDR3 protein is CASSHCEGIVVNEQFF. The CDR3 region has the DNA TGTGCCAGCAGCCACTGCGAGGGGATCGTTGTGAATGAGCAGTTCTTC.

This chain links TRBV6-1 with TRBJ1-5; TRBD1 is a possible D gene (5 bases). The CDR3 is made up of 15 amino acids. Trimming cost V 7 bases and J 2 bases, with 15 bases left between them. Germline-derived CDR1 and CDR2 are MNHNS and SASEGT. The DNA for the CDR3 is TGTGCCAGCACTCAGGGAGCATCTGGCAATCAGCCCCAGCATTTT. This gives the protein CASTQGASGNQPQHF.

To note about this clone: The sample carries other DNA sequences with the same CDR3. V gene TRBV7-2 combines with J gene TRBJ2-3, with 11 bases aligning to TRBD2. This CDR3 has 14 residues. The germline gives CDR1 SGHTA, CDR2 FQGNSA. V was pared by 5 bases and J by 4 bases, with 2 bases of the junction left unmatched. This CDR3 is CASSLSGGADTQYF. In nucleotides, the CDR3 is TGTGCCAGCAGCCTTAGCGGGGGGGCAGATACGCAGTATTTT. Supplemented by reference TRBV7-2 and TRBJ2-3, the full variable domain reads GAGVSQSPSNKVTEKGKDVELRCDPISGHTALYWYRQSLGQGLEFLIYFQGNSAPDKSGLPSDRFSAERTGGSVSTLTIQRTQQEDSAVYLCASSLSGGADTQYFGPGTRLTVL.

This chain links TRBV7-2 with TRBJ1-3; 8 bases line up with TRBD1. The V and J ends lost 5 bases and 4 bases, in that order; junction bases with no gene match: 7. The V gene's germline CDR1 is SGHTA and CDR2 FQGNSA. There are 15 residues in the CDR3. This CDR3 is CASSQDRGGGNTIYF. As DNA, the CDR3 is TGTGCCAGCAGCCAAGACAGGGGCGGGGGAAACACCATATATTTT.

The rearrangement joins TRBV5-1 to TRBJ2-2; D is unresolved. Germline V CDR1 and CDR2: SGHRS, YFSETQ. V dropped 6 bases and J dropped 7 bases, with 16 bases sitting between them. The CDR3 runs to 14 residues. The CDR3 region is CASTLIPQVGELFF. The CDR3 region has the DNA TGCGCCAGCACCCTAATCCCCCAAGTCGGGGAGCTGTTTTTT.

This clone was detected only a few times. The chain employs TRBV6-5 and TRBJ1-5; D is unclear. This CDR3 comprises 15 residues. CDR1 and CDR2 (germline): MNHEY, SVGAGI. V was cut by 4 bases and J by 0 bases, with 10 bases left in between. CDR3 in DNA: TGTGCCAGCAGTTCCGCGGAAGGTAGCAATCAGCCCCAGCATTTT. Translated: CASSSAEGSNQPQHF.

With regard to this clone: The same CDR3 also results from other DNA sequences found in this sample. The genes are TRBV5-1 and TRBJ2-3; 9 positions agree with TRBD2. Unmatched junction bases numbered 3, after V lost 3 bases and J lost 4 bases. The CDR3 has 14 residues. CDR1 and CDR2 from the germline V gene are SGHRS and YFSETQ. CDR3 region: CASSSGLAPDTQYF. CDR3 bases: TGCGCCAGCAGCTCGGGACTAGCACCAGATACGCAGTATTTT.

The V call is TRBV28, the J call TRBJ2-6; D gene unclear. The CDR3 loop spans 16 amino acids. Germline V gene data show CDR1 as MDHEN and CDR2 as SYDVKM. The V and J ends lost 6 bases and 0 bases respectively, with 12 bases between them. CDR3 nucleotide sequence: TGTGCCAGCAGCGGGCAGATGAACTCTGGGGCCAACGTCCTGACTTTC. Translated: CASSGQMNSGANVLTF.

The CDR3 region is CASTETSGGYEQFF. The CDR3 coding sequence is TGTGCCAGCACAGAGACTAGCGGGGGCTATGAGCAGTTCTTC. V and J are TRBV6-1 and TRBJ2-1, with 12 bases fitting TRBD2. The CDR3 spans 14 residues. After removal of 7 bases from V and 8 bases from J, the junction contained 6 bases not matched to a gene. Germline V lookup: CDR1 MNHNS, CDR2 SASEGT.

This rearrangement joins TRBV7-3 to TRBJ1-6; D gene unclear. With 8 bases removed from V and 4 bases from J, the gap between germline ends came to 9 bases. Germline CDR1 reads SGHTA; CDR2 reads FQGTGA. This CDR3 is built from 13 residues. The CDR3 DNA sequence: TGTGCCAGCGCGACGGCGTATAATTCACCCCTCCACTTT. Protein product: CASATAYNSPLHF.

This sequence joins TRBV10-3 and TRBJ1-2; D may be TRBD1 (6 bases). The CDR3 is made up of 15 amino acids. The ends were cut back, 0 bases at V and 8 bases at J, with 16 bases in the middle. Germline V gene sequence: CDR1 ENHRY, CDR2 SYGVKD. The CDR3 sequence: CAISESGGLSGGYTF. DNA of the CDR3: TGTGCCATCAGTGAGTCAGGGGGACTTTCGGGAGGCTACACCTTC.

A word on this clone: Different DNA sequences within this sample yield the same CDR3. The chain links TRBV29-1 to TRBJ2-1; possibly TRBD2 for D (6 bases). V lost 4 bases and J lost 9, with 10 bases in between. CDR1 SQVTM and CDR2 ANQGSEA come from the germline V gene. The CDR3 contains 11 residues. CDR3 region: CSVAPGGEQFF. The DNA of the CDR3 is TGCAGCGTTGCCCCCGGGGGTGAGCAGTTCTTC.

This clone appeared a single time. V gene TRBV5-6 combines with J gene TRBJ1-5, with a weak D call TRBD1 (5 bases). Trimming stripped 4 bases from V and 2 bases from J, with 16 bases between. Germline loops: CDR1 SGHDT, CDR2 YYEEEE. The CDR3 loop spans 16 amino acids. In DNA, the CDR3 is TGTGCCAGCAGCCGTGCGGGGGGGGTCGGCAATCAGCCCCAGCATTTT. This translates into CASSRAGGVGNQPQHF.

This clone was observed a handful of times. V gene TRBV27 combines with J gene TRBJ2-3; perhaps TRBD2 as D (6 bases). The CDR3 is 13 residues long. Germline CDR1 is MNHEY and CDR2 is SMNVEV (reference sequence). V dropped 4 bases and J dropped 9 bases, with 14 bases sitting between them. This chain's CDR3 is CASSSTRGTTQYF. In DNA form, the CDR3 reads TGTGCCAGCAGTTCCACCCGGGGGACGACGCAGTATTTT.

This sequence joins TRBV18 and TRBJ2-1; D is perhaps TRBD2 (6 bases). Between the trimmed V and J ends, which lost 4 bases and 9 bases, there was a span of 19 bases. CDR3 size: 15 residues. The germline CDR1 and CDR2 sequences are KGHSH and LQKENI. The CDR3 here is CASSLTRSGESEQFF. CDR3 sequence (DNA): TGTGCCAGCTCACTCACGAGATCGGGGGAGAGTGAGCAGTTCTTC.

The V gene is TRBV14, the J gene TRBJ1-2; D remains unclear. CDR1 is SGHDN and CDR2 is FVKESK in the germline V gene. V gave up 1 base and J gave up 1 base, with 10 bases separating them. The CDR3 spans 15 residues. Here the CDR3 reads CASSQGISSNYGYTF. Written as DNA, the CDR3 is TGTGCCAGCAGCCAAGGGATTTCAAGTAACTATGGCTACACCTTC. The full variable domain, in which reference TRBV14 and TRBJ1-2 provide the parts outside the CDR3, is EAGVTQFPSHSVIEKGQTVTLRCDPISGHDNLYWYRRVMGKEIKFLLHFVKESKQDESGMPNNRFLAERTGGTYSTLKVQPAELEDSGVYFCASSQGISSNYGYTFGSGTRLTVV.

The J gene is TRBJ2-5, the V gene TRBV7-9; 7 bases map to TRBD1. V lost 10 bases, J lost 2 bases, and 10 bases stayed unmatched. In germline, CDR1 is SEHNR, CDR2 FQNEAQ (reference sequence). The length of the CDR3 is 14 residues. The CDR3 DNA follows: TGTGCCACCGGACCGGGACAGAGACAAGAGACCCAGTACTTC. Translating it yields CATGPGQRQETQYF.

The chain employs TRBV30 and TRBJ1-3; no reliable D call. Trimming removed 5 bases at V and 1 base at J, with 9 bases between. CDR3 size: 13 residues. The germline V gene encodes CDR1 GTSNPN and CDR2 SVGIG (reference sequence). The CDR3: CAWQTSSGNTIYF. The CDR3 region has the DNA TGTGCCTGGCAGACATCGTCTGGAAACACCATATATTTT.

This chain connects TRBV28 to TRBJ2-2; the match to TRBD1 covers 9 bases. The trim removed 11 bases at V and 7 bases at J, leaving 5 bases unmatched. The CDR3 runs 12 residues. Looked up from germline, CDR1 is MDHEN and CDR2 is SYDVKM. This chain's CDR3 is CAGGTGRGELFF. The CDR3 DNA reads as TGTGCCGGCGGGACAGGGCGCGGGGAGCTGTTTTTT.

The count of this clone is one. The V gene is TRBV5-1, the J gene TRBJ2-2; D tentatively reads TRBD1 or TRBD2 (5 bases each). The germline CDR1 and CDR2 sequences are SGHRS and YFSETQ. V was cut by 0 bases and J by 5 bases, with 14 bases left in between. The CDR3 is 16 amino acids. Here the CDR3 DNA reads TGCGCCAGCAGCTTGGATCCGGGGCCGAGGACCGGGGAGCTGTTTTTT. Its translation is CASSLDPGPRTGELFF. The full variable domain, rest sourced from reference TRBV5-1 and TRBJ2-2, is KAGVTQTPRYLIKTRGQQVTLSCSPISGHRSVSWYQQTPGQGLQFLFEYFSETQRNKGNFPGRFSGRQFSNSRSEMNVSTLELGDSALYLCASSLDPGPRTGELFFGEGSRLTVL.

This chain links TRBV5-8 with TRBJ1-6; D may be TRBD1 (5 bases). Trimming left V 0 bases short and J 2 bases short, with 6 bases between. Per germline, CDR1 SGHTS and CDR2 YDEGEE. This CDR3 contains 15 residues. CDR3 residues: CASSLGGTYNSPLHF. The CDR3, as DNA: TGTGCCAGCAGCTTGGGGGGGACCTATAATTCACCCCTCCACTTT.

The chain recombines TRBV19 with TRBJ2-5; D is undetermined. The V end was cut by 4 bases, the J end by 7 bases, with 13 bases between. Germline loops: CDR1 LNHDA, CDR2 SQIVND (reference sequence). The CDR3 extends over 13 amino acids. Here the CDR3 reads CASSKVPLGTQYF. DNA of the CDR3: TGTGCCAGTAGTAAAGTCCCTCTAGGGACCCAGTACTTC.

The chain links TRBV5-1 to TRBJ2-3, with 12 bases identical to TRBD2. From germline, CDR1 is SGHRS and CDR2 YFSETQ. The junction had 5 bases not matched to a gene; V was cut back by 0 bases and J by 6 bases. The CDR3 is 16 amino acids. The CDR3 is CASSLVTSGGRDTQYF. CDR3 in DNA: TGCGCCAGCAGCTTGGTGACTAGCGGGGGCAGGGATACGCAGTATTTT.

V is TRBV15 and J is TRBJ2-5; no definite D call. The germline V gene encodes CDR1 LNHNV and CDR2 YYDKDF (reference sequence). V dropped 2 bases and J dropped 2 bases, with 12 bases sitting between them. The CDR3 loop spans 15 amino acids. The CDR3 DNA sequence: TGTGCCACCAGCAGATTTCCCCGCCCTCAAGAGACCCAGTACTTC. It yields the protein CATSRFPRPQETQYF.

The chain is built from TRBV5-1 and TRBJ2-7; D perhaps matches TRBD1 (5 bases). This CDR3 comprises 13 residues. Trimming took off 9 bases at V and 1 base at J, with 14 bases between the two ends. Germline loops: CDR1 SGHRS, CDR2 YFSETQ. CDR3 DNA sequence: TGCGCCACCTCTTTGGGGCCTTCCTACGAGCAGTACTTC. It encodes CATSLGPSYEQYF.

There are a few counts of this clone. The V and J genes are TRBV29-1 and TRBJ2-5; D is possibly TRBD1 (5 bases). Germline V gene sequence: CDR1 SQVTM, CDR2 ANQGSEA. V shed 4 bases and J shed 4 bases, with 13 bases lying between them. There are 13 residues in the CDR3. CDR3 sequence: CSVGGRSGETQYF. In DNA form, the CDR3 reads TGCAGCGTTGGGGGCAGGTCGGGAGAGACCCAGTACTTC.

This clone came up once. Different DNA sequences within this sample yield the same CDR3. In DNA form, the CDR3 reads TGCGCCAGCAGCTTGGGCGGTACCTACGAGCAGTACTTC. It translates to CASSLGGTYEQYF. The chain recombines TRBV5-1 with TRBJ2-7; D call uncertain. V dropped 0 bases and J dropped 2 bases, with 6 bases sitting between them. The CDR3 is 13 residues long. Looked up from germline, CDR1 is SGHRS and CDR2 is YFSETQ.

This sequence joins TRBV7-8 and TRBJ2-2; the match to TRBD2 covers 14 bases. J lost 3 bases, V lost 4 bases, and 10 bases had no gene match. This CDR3 contains 19 residues. The germline gives CDR1 SGHVS, CDR2 FQNEAQ. Written as DNA, the CDR3 is TGTGCCAGCAGCTCAACTGGACTAGCGGGGGGCGGCTACACCGGGGAGCTGTTTTTT. It is translated as CASSSTGLAGGGYTGELFF.